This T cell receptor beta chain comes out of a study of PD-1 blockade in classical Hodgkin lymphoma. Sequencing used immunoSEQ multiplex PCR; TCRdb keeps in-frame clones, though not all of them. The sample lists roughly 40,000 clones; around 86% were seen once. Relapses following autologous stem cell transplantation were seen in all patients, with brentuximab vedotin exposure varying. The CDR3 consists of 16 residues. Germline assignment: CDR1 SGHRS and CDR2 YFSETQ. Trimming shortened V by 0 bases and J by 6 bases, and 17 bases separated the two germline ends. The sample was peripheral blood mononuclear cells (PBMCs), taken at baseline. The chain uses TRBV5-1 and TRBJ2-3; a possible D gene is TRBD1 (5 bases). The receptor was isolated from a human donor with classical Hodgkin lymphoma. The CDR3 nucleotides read TGCGCCAGCAGCTTGGTTAACGCAGGGCCGCCGGATACGCAGTATTTT. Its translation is CASSLVNAGPPDTQYF.